This T cell receptor (beta chain) was observed in a study of cytotoxic CD8 clonotypes in ibrutinib-treated CLL. Measured with immunoSEQ multiplex PCR; TCRdb has only the in-frame clones, and not every one. The sample holds approximately 120,000 clones, 58% seen once. Trimming at V came to 3 bases and at J to 6 bases, leaving 7 bases not matched to a gene. Germline V gene sequence: CDR1 SQVTM, CDR2 ANQGSEA. The CDR3 spans 15 residues. The input for sequencing was PBMCs, taken after 24 months of ibrutinib treatment. This clonotype was obtained from a human donor with chronic lymphocytic leukemia. The chain couples TRBV29-1 to TRBJ2-2; 10 bases agree with TRBD1. The CDR3: CSVDRLGQGPGELFF. The CDR3 DNA follows: TGCAGCGTTGATCGGCTGGGACAGGGGCCCGGGGAGCTGTTTTTT.